The TCR beta chain described here comes from a study of CD8+CD57+ T cells in acquired aplastic anemia. Individuals selected for sequencing had exhibited CD8+CD57+ cell expansion on flow cytometry. The patients, all of them, had severe acquired aplastic anemia. The CDR3 has 15 amino acids. V lost 3 bases, J lost 2 bases, and 4 bases stayed unmatched. CDR1 is SGDLS and CDR2 is YYNGEE in the germline V gene. Investigators profiled TCR beta VDJ and CDR3 from genomic DNA template. A single record per CDR3 protein comes from TCRdb applying MiXCR to the reads. The sample holds some 180,000 distinct CDR3 sequences, around 60% seen once.

Material: sorted CD4+, CD8+, or CD8+CD57+ T cells (not recorded which) from PBMCs. V and J are TRBV9 and TRBJ1-1; 10 bases are shared with TRBD1. This receptor was taken from a human donor with aplastic anemia. The CDR3 region is CASSAGTGANTEAFF. The CDR3, as DNA: TGTGCCAGCAGCGCAGGGACAGGGGCTAACACTGAAGCTTTCTTT.